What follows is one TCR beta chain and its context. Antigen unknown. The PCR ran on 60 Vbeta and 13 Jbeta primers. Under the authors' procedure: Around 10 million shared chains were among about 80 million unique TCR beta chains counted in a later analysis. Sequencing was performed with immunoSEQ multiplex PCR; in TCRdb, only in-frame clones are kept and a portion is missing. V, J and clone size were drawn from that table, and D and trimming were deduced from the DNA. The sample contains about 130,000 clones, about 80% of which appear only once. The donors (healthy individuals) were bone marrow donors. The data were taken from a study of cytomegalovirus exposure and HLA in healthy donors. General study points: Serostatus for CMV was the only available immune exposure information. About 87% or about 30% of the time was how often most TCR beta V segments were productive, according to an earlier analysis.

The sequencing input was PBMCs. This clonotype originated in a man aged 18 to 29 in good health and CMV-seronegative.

The CDR3 nucleotides are TGTGCCAGCAGCTTGGACAGGCTCAACTATGGCTACACCTTC. Translated, it gives CASSLDRLNYGYTF. This chain links TRBV5-4 with TRBJ1-2, with D possibly being TRBD1 (5 bases). The CDR3 sequence is 14 residues long. The V end was cut by 0 bases, the J end by 2 bases, with 8 bases between. Germline CDR1 SGHNT, CDR2 YYREEE (reference sequence).